These 11 T cell receptor beta chains originate from one sample sequenced in a study of Graves' ophthalmopathy and Graves' hyperthyroidism. TCR beta CDR3 amplification used RNA transcripts. The library came from an HTBI-primed first-round RT-PCR and a second-round multiplex PCR. Each CDR3 protein is one row after TCRdb ran MiXCR on the multiplex PCR reads. The data show about 1.1 million distinct CDR3 sequences, roughly two fifths seen once. Sequenced input: peripheral blood or thyroid tissue (not recorded which). These receptors were taken from an adult man with Graves' hyperthyroidism.

This clonotype showed up many times. This chain links TRBV19 with TRBJ2-5; TRBD2 matches 7 bases. Germline CDR1 and CDR2: LNHDA and SQIVND (reference sequence). The CDR3 totals 13 residues. J was trimmed by 3 bases and V by 3 bases; bases with no gene match: 1. Written as DNA, the CDR3 is TGTGCCAGTAGTATGGCGGGGGAAGAGACCCAGTACTTC. Amino acid sequence: CASSMAGEETQYF.

This clonotype occurred many times. The genes are TRBV15 and TRBJ2-6; a possible D gene is TRBD1 (6 bases). V was trimmed by 4 bases and J by 0 bases, leaving 10 bases between them. There are 16 residues in the CDR3. Germline V CDR1 and CDR2: LNHNV, YYDKDF (reference sequence). CDR3 amino acids: CATSTPTGSGANVLTF. The CDR3 nucleotides read TGTGCCACCAGCACCCCGACAGGCTCTGGGGCCAACGTCCTGACTTTC.

Remarks on this clonotype: At one end, the junction sequence differs from germline, possibly due to a read error. This rearrangement joins TRBV29-1 to TRBJ1-1, with D maybe TRBD1 (6 bases). CDR3 length: 13 residues. CDR1 and CDR2 from the germline V gene are SQVTM and ANQGSEA. In nucleotides, the CDR3 is TGCAGCGTTGAAGGTCGGGGGGCGGCTGAAGTTTTCTTT. This translates into CSVEGRGAAEVFF.

The J gene is TRBJ2-5, the V gene TRBV7-9; D may match TRBD1 or TRBD2 (5 bases each). Germline V CDR1 and CDR2: SEHNR, FQNEAQ (reference sequence). V was cut by 2 bases and J by 5 bases, with 18 bases left in between. This CDR3 is built from 16 residues. The CDR3 here is CASSLPEGLGRETQYF. CDR3 nucleotides: TGTGCCAGCAGCTTACCCGAGGGGTTAGGTCGGGAGACCCAGTACTTC.

The V and J genes are TRBV28 and TRBJ2-7; D perhaps matches TRBD2 (7 bases). V was cut by 5 bases and J by 3 bases, with 17 bases left in between. Germline V lookup: CDR1 MDHEN, CDR2 SYDVKM. The CDR3 length is 15 residues. The CDR3: CASSSGTGRDYEQYF. CDR3 nucleotides: TGTGCCAGCAGTAGTGGTACAGGGAGGGACTACGAGCAGTACTTC. The whole variable domain, filled in from reference TRBV28 and TRBJ2-7, reads DVKVTQSSRYLVKRTGEKVFLECVQDMDHENMFWYRQDPGLGLRLIYFSYDVKMKEKGDIPEGYSVSREKKERFSLILESASTNQTSMYLCASSSGTGRDYEQYFGPGTRLTVT.

About this clonotype: Just one base apart from a much larger clone, this may be a read error. The J gene is TRBJ1-2, the V gene TRBV27, with a tentative D call TRBD1 (6 bases). This CDR3 region has 14 residues. CDR1 is MNHEY, CDR2 SMNVEV, per germline (reference sequence). The CDR3 DNA reads as TGTGTCAGCAGTTTATCGCAGGGGTACTATGGCTACACCTTC. Residues: CVSSLSQGYYGYTF.

The chain carries TRBV7-9 and TRBJ1-5; D remains unclear. CDR1 SEHNR and CDR2 FQNEAQ come from the germline V gene (reference sequence). V dropped 0 bases and J dropped 2 bases, with 11 bases sitting between them. This CDR3 spans 16 amino acids. The CDR3 region has the DNA TGTGCCAGCAGCTTAGCCTGGAGCAGTGGCAATCAGCCCCAGCATTTT. Its translation is CASSLAWSSGNQPQHF.

This clonotype was detected many times. The chain links TRBV14 to TRBJ1-1; D perhaps matches TRBD1 (6 bases). The CDR3 length is 12 residues. From germline, CDR1 is SGHDN and CDR2 FVKESK. The V end was cut by 6 bases, the J end by 5 bases, with 10 bases between. The CDR3 DNA follows: TGTGCCAGCAGTATCGGACAGACTGAAGCTTTCTTT. Translation gives CASSIGQTEAFF.

This clonotype appeared many times. The chain couples TRBV19 to TRBJ1-5, with 8 bases aligning to TRBD1. Per the germline V gene, CDR1 is LNHDA and CDR2 is SQIVND (reference sequence). The trim removed 7 bases at V and 6 bases at J, leaving 5 bases unmatched. The CDR3 is made up of 13 amino acids. The CDR3 is CASIDRGGQPQHF. CDR3 in DNA: TGTGCCAGTATCGACAGGGGAGGTCAGCCCCAGCATTTT. Full variable domain (remainder filled in from reference TRBV19 and TRBJ1-5): DGGITQSPKYLFRKEGQNVTLSCEQNLNHDAMYWYRQDPGQGLRLIYYSQIVNDFQKGDIAEGYSVSREKKESFPLTVTSAQKNPTAFYLCASIDRGGQPQHFGDGTRLSIL.

This clonotype was counted ten times or more. V gene TRBV10-3 combines with J gene TRBJ2-5; D possibly corresponds to TRBD2 (5 bases). The V gene lost 3 bases and the J gene lost 2 bases, with 19 bases spanning the gap. The germline gives CDR1 ENHRY, CDR2 SYGVKD. The CDR3 covers 17 residues. DNA of the CDR3: TGTGCCATCAGTGAACGGAAGGGTGGGAGATGGCAAGAGACCCAGTACTTC. Protein: CAISERKGGRWQETQYF.

For this clonotype: One end of the junction is discordant with germline, which a read error may explain. This chain links TRBV7-2 with TRBJ2-7; 9 bases fit TRBD1. Germline V gene sequence: CDR1 SGHTA, CDR2 FQGNSA. CDR3 length: 14 residues. CDR3 loop: CACSVGQGTYEQYF. Written as DNA, the CDR3 is TGTGCCTGCAGCGTTGGACAGGGGACCTACGAGCAGTACTTC.